This TCR beta chain was retrieved from a study of blood T cell repertoires in COVID-19. There are 13 residues in the CDR3. Germline loops: CDR1 MDHEN, CDR2 SYDVKM. J lost 5 bases, V lost 10 bases, and 5 bases had no gene match. Methods used by the authors: For nucleated cells, counts were estimated from reference gene primer amplification. Generated by immunoSEQ multiplex PCR, the TCRdb table keeps only in-frame clones and is missing some. V, J and clone size were drawn from that table, and D and trimming were deduced from the DNA. The sample records roughly 38,000 clones, about three quarters being singletons.

The sequence derives from a man between 60 and 70 years old with active COVID-19. The sequencing sample was made of peripheral blood. The genes are TRBV28 and TRBJ1-6; 7 bases are a match to TRBD1. CDR3 protein: CAIKGANNSPLHF. In DNA form, the CDR3 reads TGTGCCATAAAGGGGGCCAATAATTCACCCCTCCACTTT.